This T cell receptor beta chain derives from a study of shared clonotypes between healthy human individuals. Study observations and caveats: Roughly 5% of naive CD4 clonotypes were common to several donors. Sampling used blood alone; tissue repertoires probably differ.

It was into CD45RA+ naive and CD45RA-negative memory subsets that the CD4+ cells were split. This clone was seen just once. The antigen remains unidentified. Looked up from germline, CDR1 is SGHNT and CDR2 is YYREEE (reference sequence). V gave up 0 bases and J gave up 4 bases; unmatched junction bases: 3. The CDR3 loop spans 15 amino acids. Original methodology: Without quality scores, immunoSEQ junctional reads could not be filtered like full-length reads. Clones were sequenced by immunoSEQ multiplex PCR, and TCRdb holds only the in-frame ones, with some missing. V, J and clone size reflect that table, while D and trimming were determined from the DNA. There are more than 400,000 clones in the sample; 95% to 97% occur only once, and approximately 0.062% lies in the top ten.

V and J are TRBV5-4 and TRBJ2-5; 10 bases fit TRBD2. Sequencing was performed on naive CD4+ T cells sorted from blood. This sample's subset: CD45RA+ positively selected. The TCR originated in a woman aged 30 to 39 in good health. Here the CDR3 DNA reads TGTGCCAGCAGCTTGGCTAGCGGGAGTGGAGAGACCCAGTACTTC. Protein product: CASSLASGSGETQYF.